The rows below give T cell receptor beta chains drawn from one sample of a study of T cells in localized non-small cell lung cancer. Profiled with immunoSEQ multiplex PCR; TCRdb holds only in-frame clones, not every one. The sample includes about 32,000 clones, approximately 85% of them seen just once. This sample comprised peripheral blood mononuclear cells, obtained before any cancer treatment. All receptors derive from a woman between 35 and 70 years old with stage III lung adenocarcinoma. Both conserved end residues are part of each CDR3. The D gene is left open where the match is weak. Size values are once, few and many counts, or a class for expanded clones, and some rows have none.

V gene,D gene,clone size,CDR3 length,J gene,CDR3 protein,CDR3 DNA
TRBV4-2,TRBD2,.,13,TRBJ2-1,CASSLSGANEQFF,TGTGCCAGCAGCCTTAGCGGGGCGAATGAGCAGTTCTTC
TRBV19,.,.,15,TRBJ2-5,CASSIAAHRQETQYF,TGTGCCAGTAGTATAGCTGCCCACCGCCAAGAGACCCAGTACTTC
TRBV7-3,.,.,14,TRBJ1-1,CASSQEGLNTEAFF,TGTGCCAGCAGCCAGGAAGGGCTGAACACTGAAGCTTTCTTT
TRBV9,TRBD1,.,14,TRBJ1-5,CASSATGNNQPQHF,TGTGCCAGCAGCGCGACAGGGAACAATCAGCCCCAGCATTTT
TRBV4-2,.,.,14,TRBJ2-5,CASSQWRQGETQYF,TGTGCCAGCAGTCAATGGCGGCAGGGGGAGACCCAGTACTTC
TRBV18,TRBD2,.,14,TRBJ2-5,CASSPGSGGETQYF,TGTGCCAGCTCTCCGGGCAGCGGGGGAGAGACCCAGTACTTC
TRBV7-2,.,once,13,TRBJ1-2,CASSSGLGYGYTF,TGTGCCAGCAGCTCTGGTCTTGGGTATGGCTACACCTTC
TRBV10-3,.,.,11,TRBJ2-7,CAIRGTYEQYF,TGTGCCATCAGGGGAACGTACGAGCAGTACTTC
TRBV4-2,.,once,15,TRBJ1-2,CASSQDLQGNYGYTF,TGTGCCAGCAGCCAAGACCTACAGGGAAACTATGGCTACACCTTC
TRBV11-2,.,once,16,TRBJ1-3,CASSRRDPSSGNTIYF,TGTGCCAGCAGCCGCCGGGACCCCTCCTCTGGAAACACCATATATTTT
TRBV29-1,.,.,13,TRBJ2-3,CSVEGQSTDTQYF,TGCAGCGTTGAAGGGCAGAGCACAGATACGCAGTATTTT
TRBV7-3,TRBD1,few,15,TRBJ1-6,CASSVDRGSNSPLHF,TGTGCCAGCAGCGTCGACAGGGGGTCTAATTCACCCCTCCACTTT
TRBV7-2,.,.,15,TRBJ1-5,CASSLGARENQPQHF,TGTGCCAGCAGCTTAGGAGCCAGGGAAAATCAGCCCCAGCATTTT
TRBV9,.,once,15,TRBJ2-1,CASSVAGVANNEQFF,TGTGCCAGCAGCGTAGCGGGAGTAGCTAACAATGAGCAGTTCTTC
TRBV9,.,.,16,TRBJ2-2,CASSVGRTANTGELFF,TGTGCCAGCAGCGTAGGGAGGACAGCGAACACCGGGGAGCTGTTTTTT
TRBV2,TRBD1,.,14,TRBJ1-2,CASSDETGNYGYTF,TGTGCCAGCAGTGATGAGACAGGGAACTATGGCTACACCTTC